This is a list of T cell receptor beta chains from one sample in a study of cytomegalovirus exposure and HLA in healthy donors. The table came from immunoSEQ multiplex PCR; TCRdb's copy has only in-frame clones and leaves some out. Among around 150,000 clones listed, roughly 76% were seen once. The sequenced sample was PBMCs. All receptors come from a woman in her fifties or sixties in good health and CMV-seronegative. CDR3s include the opening cysteine and the closing phenylalanine or tryptophan. The D gene is left open where the match is weak. Only part of the rows carry a size: once, few, many, or a class if the clone is expanded.

j_call v_call d_call clone_size cdr3_nt cdr3_aa
TRBJ2-3 TRBV5-1 TRBD2 few TGCGCCAGCAGCAAAGGACTAGCGGGGTTCACAGATACGCAGTATTTT CASSKGLAGFTDTQYF
TRBJ2-3 TRBV5-1 NA NA TGCGCCAGCAGCTCCAGGGTAAGTGGCACAGATACGCAGTATTTT CASSSRVSGTDTQYF
TRBJ2-7 TRBV7-2 TRBD2 NA TGTGCCAGCAGCTTAAGGGGAGCGGGAAACTACGAGCAGTACTTC CASSLRGAGNYEQYF
TRBJ2-1 TRBV9 TRBD2 NA TGTGCCAGCAGCCAACTAGCGGGGAACTACAATGAGCAGTTCTTC CASSQLAGNYNEQFF
TRBJ2-1 TRBV7-2 TRBD1 NA TGTGCCAGCAGCCAAGGGGGACAGGGTAGTTCTCGGGTATGGTTCTTC CASSQGGQGSSRVWFF
TRBJ1-2 TRBV5-4 TRBD1 NA TGTGCCAGCAGCTCAGGGACAGAGTACTATGGCTACACCTTC CASSSGTEYYGYTF
TRBJ1-5 TRBV27 TRBD1 few TGTGCCAGCAGTTTTCCTGACAGGGGGCATCAGCCCCAGCATTTT CASSFPDRGHQPQHF
TRBJ2-1 TRBV2 TRBD1 NA TGTGCCAGCATCTCGGGACAGGGAGGGTACAATGAGCAGTTCTTC CASISGQGGYNEQFF
TRBJ2-3 TRBV7-2 TRBD2 NA TGTGCCAGCAGCCGCGGGACTAGCGGGGCTACAGATACGCAGTATTTT CASSRGTSGATDTQYF
TRBJ2-1 TRBV14 TRBD1 NA TGTGCCAGCAGCCGGACAGGTTACAATGAGCAGTTCTTC CASSRTGYNEQFF
TRBJ1-1 TRBV4-2 NA NA TGTGCCAGCAGCCAAGATGGGGCCCCATTGAACACTGAAGCTTTCTTT CASSQDGAPLNTEAFF
TRBJ2-5 TRBV28 NA NA TGTGCCAGCTCCTCAGGACAATCCGAAGAGACCCAGTACTTC CASSSGQSEETQYF
TRBJ2-5 TRBV15 NA NA TGTGCCACCAGCAGAGAGGACGGGGGAATGGAAGAGACCCAGTACTTC CATSREDGGMEETQYF
TRBJ2-2 TRBV6-6 TRBD2 once TGTGCCAGCAGCGCACCCTGGACTAGCACCGGGGAGCTGTTTTTT CASSAPWTSTGELFF
TRBJ2-3 TRBV27 TRBD2 NA TGTGCCAGCAGTCCAGGACTAGCATCGGATACGCAGTATTTT CASSPGLASDTQYF
TRBJ1-3 TRBV2 NA NA TGTGCCAGCAGTCTACTTGAAACAGGGAGCGCTGGAAACACCATATATTTT CASSLLETGSAGNTIYF
TRBJ2-5 TRBV7-6 TRBD1 NA TGTGCCAGCAGCCCCCGGACAGGGGGTATCCAAGAGACCCAGTACTTC CASSPRTGGIQETQYF
TRBJ2-5 TRBV7-2 NA NA TGTGCCAGCACTCTCACCGGAGGGGTTGCCCAGTACTTC CASTLTGGVAQYF
TRBJ1-2 TRBV2 NA NA TGTGCCAGCAGTGAAGTGGGCCAGGGCGTCCATGGCTACACCTTC CASSEVGQGVHGYTF
TRBJ2-7 TRBV5-1 TRBD2 NA TGCGCCAGCAGCTTGTTGGGGGGGACCTACGAGCAGTACTTC CASSLLGGTYEQYF
TRBJ2-7 TRBV6-1 TRBD1 NA TGTGCCAGCAGTGAGGGTGGCAGGGGGTACGAGCAGTACTTC CASSEGGRGYEQYF
TRBJ1-2 TRBV7-9 NA NA TGTTCCAGCAGCTTAGATAGCTATGGCTACACCTTC CSSSLDSYGYTF
TRBJ1-5 TRBV6-5 TRBD1 NA TGTGCCAGCAGTCCCGGGACAGGAGGTGTGGGGCCCCAGCATTTT CASSPGTGGVGPQHF
TRBJ1-1 TRBV2 TRBD1 NA TGTGCCAGCAAAAGACAGGGACCCACTGAAGCTTTCTTT CASKRQGPTEAFF
TRBJ1-2 TRBV25-1 NA NA TGTGCCAGCAGCCACAGGGAGGGCTACACCTTC CASSHREGYTF
TRBJ1-1 TRBV28 TRBD1 NA TGTGCCAGCTGGACAGGGGGCTCATGGACTGAAGCTTTCTTT CASWTGGSWTEAFF
TRBJ2-7 TRBV28 TRBD2 NA TGTGCCAGCGTAGAGGCTAGCGGGGTTAGGACCTACGAGCAGTACTTC CASVEASGVRTYEQYF